This entry lists 2 T cell receptor beta chains sequenced from one sample in a study of T cell changes during pregnancy in multiple sclerosis. The table came from immunoSEQ multiplex PCR; TCRdb's copy has only in-frame clones and leaves some out. There are about 51,000 clones in the sample; 93% occur only once, and around 1.9% lies in the top ten. The starting material was peripheral blood, obtained in the second trimester of pregnancy. The receptors come from a female donor with multiple sclerosis, enrolled in a pregnancy study.

This sequence joins TRBV28 and TRBJ2-3, with a tentative D call TRBD2 (6 bases). Germline CDR1 reads MDHEN; CDR2 reads SYDVKM. V lost 5 bases, J lost 9 bases, and 21 bases lay in between. This CDR3 region has 15 residues. Here the CDR3 DNA reads TGTGCCAGCAGTCCCTCTCTTGGCGGGGCGGACACGCAGTATTTT. As protein: CASSPSLGGADTQYF.

This clone was observed a single time. CDR3 region: CSVVGSTNTGELFF. The CDR3 DNA reads as TGCAGCGTTGTTGGGAGCACGAACACCGGGGAGCTGTTTTTT. The rearrangement links TRBV29-1 to TRBJ2-2; the D gene is possibly TRBD2 (5 bases). V dropped 4 bases and J dropped 0 bases, with 9 bases sitting between them. The CDR3 sequence is 14 residues long. Germline V CDR1 and CDR2: SQVTM, ANQGSEA.